This TCR beta chain is drawn from a study of monozygotic twins with inflammatory bowel disease. General study results and limits: IBD patients exhibited fewer clonotypes shared with other individuals than healthy twins, particularly with disease activity.

Germline lookup yields CDR1 KGHSH and CDR2 LQKENI. This CDR3 spans 13 amino acids. As concerns this clonotype: Its cognate antigen is unknown.

TCRdb processed the 5' RACE reads again and assigns one entry to each CDR3 protein, with no DNA. The sample includes some 450,000 distinct CDR3 sequences. Sequencing was done on a sample of blood. This receptor was identified in a human donor with ulcerative colitis or Crohn's disease, or a healthy co-twin of an affected twin (not recorded which). The chain links TRBV18 to TRBJ1-1; TCRdb reports TRBD1, a call that lacks DNA to check it against. The CDR3 is CASSIAREGEAFF.